A selection of T cell receptor beta chains follows, all from one sample in a study of cytomegalovirus exposure and HLA in healthy donors. Assay used: immunoSEQ multiplex PCR; TCRdb lists only in-frame clones, some missing. Here the sample spans tens of thousands of clones, about three quarters being singletons. Source material: PBMCs. The source of these receptors is a woman aged 35 to 49 in good health and CMV-seropositive. Both conserved end residues are part of each CDR3.

V gene: TRBV5-6; CDR3 length: 17; CDR3 protein: CASSLGALLTSNQPQHF
V gene: TRBV5-4; CDR3 length: 15; CDR3 protein: CASSLETRGADTQYF
V gene: TRBV7-6; CDR3 length: 14; CDR3 protein: CASSLVSHNSPLHF
V gene: TRBV25-1; CDR3 length: 14; CDR3 protein: CASSTRGTSSEQYF
V gene: TRBV4-1; CDR3 length: 15; CDR3 protein: CASSQVQGNTGELFF
V gene: TRBV5-1; CDR3 length: 15; CDR3 protein: CASSLGTVLSYEQYF
V gene: TRBV5-1; CDR3 length: 16; CDR3 protein: CASSLLSTGGNGGYTF
V gene: TRBV5-4; CDR3 length: 14; CDR3 protein: CASSLDRRSYEQYF
V gene: TRBV13; CDR3 length: 14; CDR3 protein: CASSSLGGANEQFF
V gene: TRBV5-5; CDR3 length: 14; CDR3 protein: CASSSQRASYEQYF
V gene: TRBV14; CDR3 length: 15; CDR3 protein: CASSQDIRQQETQYF
V gene: TRBV2; CDR3 length: 17; CDR3 protein: CASSHPGTSGVRETQYF
V gene: TRBV5-1; CDR3 length: 15; CDR3 protein: CASSLAMGAVNEQFF
V gene: TRBV19; CDR3 length: 14; CDR3 protein: CASSPLQGGETQYF
V gene: TRBV2; CDR3 length: 13; CDR3 protein: CASRNRESTEAFF
V gene: TRBV5-1; CDR3 length: 15; CDR3 protein: CASSSQGANTDTQYF
V gene: TRBV2; CDR3 length: 14; CDR3 protein: CASNRGVGTGELFF
V gene: TRBV6-5; CDR3 length: 14; CDR3 protein: CASSYSIQGLGYTF
V gene: TRBV5-1; CDR3 length: 13; CDR3 protein: CASRQDLNTEAFF
V gene: TRBV10-1; CDR3 length: 13; CDR3 protein: CASSEEGDYGYTF
V gene: TRBV19; CDR3 length: 14; CDR3 protein: CASSISLTGEKLFF
V gene: TRBV5-8; CDR3 length: 16; CDR3 protein: CASSLGTGNRNQPQHF
V gene: TRBV7-3; CDR3 length: 13; CDR3 protein: CASSLRQNSPLHF
V gene: TRBV7-8; CDR3 length: 16; CDR3 protein: CASSLSPGGTYRELFF
V gene: TRBV5-1; CDR3 length: 15; CDR3 protein: CASSLEGAVNYGYTF
V gene: TRBV19; CDR3 length: 17; CDR3 protein: CASSNPVPQSPDNEQFF
V gene: TRBV6-5; CDR3 length: 16; CDR3 protein: CASSYTLAGGRYEQYF
V gene: TRBV7-8; CDR3 length: 16; CDR3 protein: CASSFLAGNDNSPLHF
V gene: TRBV7-9; CDR3 length: 11; CDR3 protein: CASRAGGEAFF
V gene: TRBV6-5; CDR3 length: 14; CDR3 protein: CASSTAGGHYGYTF
V gene: TRBV5-1; CDR3 length: 15; CDR3 protein: CASSSPGQSTDTQYF
V gene: TRBV7-3; CDR3 length: 21; CDR3 protein: CASSLSFWGGTDYSGANVLTF
V gene: TRBV6-6; CDR3 length: 14; CDR3 protein: CASRLGQQAGELFF
V gene: TRBV6-6; CDR3 length: 14; CDR3 protein: CASSRQGKNSPLHF
V gene: TRBV18; CDR3 length: 12; CDR3 protein: CASSPRGETQYF
V gene: TRBV10-1; CDR3 length: 16; CDR3 protein: CASSSSTGGVGDTQYF
V gene: TRBV2; CDR3 length: 14; CDR3 protein: CASSFGTGDYGYTF
V gene: TRBV7-9; CDR3 length: 16; CDR3 protein: CASSPEGSRGRQPQHF
V gene: TRBV5-1; CDR3 length: 13; CDR3 protein: CASSALFTGELFF
V gene: TRBV1; CDR3 length: 16; CDR3 protein: CTRLPSGGAELRELFF
V gene: TRBV7-8; CDR3 length: 14; CDR3 protein: CASSGGGSGNTIYF
V gene: TRBV7-2; CDR3 length: 15; CDR3 protein: CASSPLWWGDNEQFF
V gene: TRBV29-1; CDR3 length: 11; CDR3 protein: CSGESTDTQYF
V gene: TRBV2; CDR3 length: 14; CDR3 protein: CASSLQGAGEKLFF
V gene: TRBV4-2; CDR3 length: 16; CDR3 protein: CASSLKKGGIGTEAFF
V gene: TRBV6-1; CDR3 length: 18; CDR3 protein: CASSEFPSGGAKRETQYF
V gene: TRBV28; CDR3 length: 15; CDR3 protein: CASSPHSGGQETQYF
V gene: TRBV27; CDR3 length: 14; CDR3 protein: CASSLFQGGSEQYF
V gene: TRBV7-3; CDR3 length: 16; CDR3 protein: CASSNLAEGIQETQYF